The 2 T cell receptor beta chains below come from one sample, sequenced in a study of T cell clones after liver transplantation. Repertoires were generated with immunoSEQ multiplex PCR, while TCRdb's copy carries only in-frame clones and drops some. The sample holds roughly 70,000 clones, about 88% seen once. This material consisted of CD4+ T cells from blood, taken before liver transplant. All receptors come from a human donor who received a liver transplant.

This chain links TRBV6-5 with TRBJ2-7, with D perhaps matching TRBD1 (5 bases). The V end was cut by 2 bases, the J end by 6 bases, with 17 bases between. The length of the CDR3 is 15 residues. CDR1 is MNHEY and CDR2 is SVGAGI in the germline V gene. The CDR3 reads CASSYGSLGAVEQYF. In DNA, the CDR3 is TGTGCCAGCAGTTACGGGTCCCTAGGGGCCGTCGAGCAGTACTTC.

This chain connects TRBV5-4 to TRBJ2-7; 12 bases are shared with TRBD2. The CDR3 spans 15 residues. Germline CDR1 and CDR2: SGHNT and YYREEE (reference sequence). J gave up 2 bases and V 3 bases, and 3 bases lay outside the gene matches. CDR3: CASSWTSGEAYEQYF. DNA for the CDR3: TGTGCCAGCAGCTGGACTAGCGGGGAGGCCTACGAGCAGTACTTC.